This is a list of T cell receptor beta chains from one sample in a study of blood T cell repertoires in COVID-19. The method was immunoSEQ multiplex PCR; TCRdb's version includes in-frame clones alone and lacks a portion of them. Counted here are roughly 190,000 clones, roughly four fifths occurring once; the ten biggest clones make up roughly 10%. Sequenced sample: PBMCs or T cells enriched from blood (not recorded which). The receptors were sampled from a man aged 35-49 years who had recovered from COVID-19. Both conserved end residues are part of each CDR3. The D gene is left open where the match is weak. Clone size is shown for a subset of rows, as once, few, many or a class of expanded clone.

CDR3nt: TGTGCCAGCAGCCCCCTCGGGGACTACGGTGAGCAGTTCTTC
CDR3aa: CASSPLGDYGEQFF
j_gene: TRBJ2-1
v_gene: TRBV7-3
d_gene: TRBD2
abundance: NA

CDR3nt: TGCGCCAGCATGGGGACAGGGGGCTGGACAGATACGCAGTATTTT
CDR3aa: CASMGTGGWTDTQYF
j_gene: TRBJ2-3
v_gene: TRBV5-1
d_gene: TRBD1
abundance: once

CDR3nt: TGTGCCAGTAGTATAGCACAGGTGAATTCACCCCTCCACTTT
CDR3aa: CASSIAQVNSPLHF
j_gene: TRBJ1-6
v_gene: TRBV19
d_gene: NA
abundance: NA

CDR3nt: TGTGCCTGGAGTGACGACAGGGAGAATTCACCCCTCCACTTT
CDR3aa: CAWSDDRENSPLHF
j_gene: TRBJ1-6
v_gene: TRBV30
d_gene: TRBD1
abundance: NA

CDR3nt: TGTGCCAGCACCCAAGGGGGGACAGGGACCTATGGCTACACCTTC
CDR3aa: CASTQGGTGTYGYTF
j_gene: TRBJ1-2
v_gene: TRBV6-5
d_gene: TRBD1
abundance: NA

CDR3nt: TGTGCCAGCAGCCAACCGGGACTAGCGGTTTTGGATGAGCAATTCTTC
CDR3aa: CASSQPGLAVLDEQFF
j_gene: TRBJ2-1
v_gene: TRBV2
d_gene: TRBD2
abundance: NA

CDR3nt: TGCAGCGCTGCCGGCAGGGGGGCCTCCTACGAGCAGTACTTC
CDR3aa: CSAAGRGASYEQYF
j_gene: TRBJ2-7
v_gene: TRBV29-1
d_gene: NA
abundance: NA

CDR3nt: TGTGCCAGCAGCCAAGATGTGGCAGGCAATGAGCAGTTCTTC
CDR3aa: CASSQDVAGNEQFF
j_gene: TRBJ2-1
v_gene: TRBV4-2
d_gene: NA
abundance: NA

CDR3nt: TGTGCCAGCAGTCGGGGGGGCAATGAGCAGTTCTTC
CDR3aa: CASSRGGNEQFF
j_gene: TRBJ2-1
v_gene: TRBV12-3/TRBV12-4
d_gene: TRBD2
abundance: NA

CDR3nt: TGTGCCAGCAGCCTTCAGAGCACAGATACGCAGTATTTT
CDR3aa: CASSLQSTDTQYF
j_gene: TRBJ2-3
v_gene: TRBV5-6
d_gene: NA
abundance: NA

CDR3nt: TGTGCCAGCAGCGCCCAGGGGAATGTGAACACTGAAGCTTTCTTT
CDR3aa: CASSAQGNVNTEAFF
j_gene: TRBJ1-1
v_gene: TRBV7-9
d_gene: NA
abundance: many

CDR3nt: TGTGCCAGCAGCTTAGCGGAAGGCAGGGGGACTGAAGCTTTCTTT
CDR3aa: CASSLAEGRGTEAFF
j_gene: TRBJ1-1
v_gene: TRBV7-9
d_gene: TRBD1
abundance: once

CDR3nt: TGTGCCAGCAGCGTTGCGCACCTGGGGGAGCTGTTTTTT
CDR3aa: CASSVAHLGELFF
j_gene: TRBJ2-2
v_gene: TRBV9
d_gene: NA
abundance: few

CDR3nt: TGTGCCAGCACCGAGGCACCTAACTATGGCTACACCTTC
CDR3aa: CASTEAPNYGYTF
j_gene: TRBJ1-2
v_gene: TRBV7-9
d_gene: NA
abundance: NA

CDR3nt: TGTGCCAGCTCATCAGGCAGGAATCAGCCCCAGCATTTT
CDR3aa: CASSSGRNQPQHF
j_gene: TRBJ1-5
v_gene: TRBV18
d_gene: NA
abundance: NA

CDR3nt: TGTGCCAGCAGCTTAGTCGTAGCGACCCGCACAGATACGCAGTATTTT
CDR3aa: CASSLVVATRTDTQYF
j_gene: TRBJ2-3
v_gene: TRBV7-8
d_gene: NA
abundance: NA

CDR3nt: TGTGCCAGCTCCCCAACAGACGGTGACACTGAAGCTTTCTTT
CDR3aa: CASSPTDGDTEAFF
j_gene: TRBJ1-1
v_gene: TRBV18
d_gene: NA
abundance: few

CDR3nt: TGTGCCAGCAGAACCGGGACAGGGGTTGAAAAACTGTTTTTT
CDR3aa: CASRTGTGVEKLFF
j_gene: TRBJ1-4
v_gene: TRBV6-5
d_gene: TRBD1
abundance: NA

CDR3nt: TGTGCCAGCAGTTCTTATACAGGGGGGAACTATGGCTACACCTTC
CDR3aa: CASSSYTGGNYGYTF
j_gene: TRBJ1-2
v_gene: TRBV28
d_gene: TRBD1
abundance: NA

CDR3nt: TGCGCCAGCAGCCGGGACCCCCGGGGGATGAACACTGAAGCTTTCTTT
CDR3aa: CASSRDPRGMNTEAFF
j_gene: TRBJ1-1
v_gene: TRBV5-1
d_gene: NA
abundance: NA

CDR3nt: TGTGCCAGCAGTTACAGACAGGGTCCGGGAAACACCATATATTTT
CDR3aa: CASSYRQGPGNTIYF
j_gene: TRBJ1-3
v_gene: TRBV6-5
d_gene: TRBD1
abundance: NA

CDR3nt: TGTGCCAGGGGAGCGAACACTGAAGCTTTCTTT
CDR3aa: CARGANTEAFF
j_gene: TRBJ1-1
v_gene: TRBV5-8
d_gene: NA
abundance: few

CDR3nt: TGCGCCAGCAGCCCCCCCCACGGAGGACAGTACTTC
CDR3aa: CASSPPHGGQYF
j_gene: TRBJ2-4
v_gene: TRBV5-1
d_gene: NA
abundance: few

CDR3nt: TGTGCCAGCAGCCAAGCGTATGAGCAGTTCTTC
CDR3aa: CASSQAYEQFF
j_gene: TRBJ2-1
v_gene: TRBV14
d_gene: NA
abundance: NA

CDR3nt: TGTGCCATCAAACACGGGGATCAGCCCCAGCATTTT
CDR3aa: CAIKHGDQPQHF
j_gene: TRBJ1-5
v_gene: TRBV28
d_gene: NA
abundance: NA

CDR3nt: TGTGCCATCAGTGAGTCTGAACAGTACAATGAGCAGTTCTTC
CDR3aa: CAISESEQYNEQFF
j_gene: TRBJ2-1
v_gene: TRBV10-3
d_gene: NA
abundance: NA

CDR3nt: TGTGCCAGCAGCTTAATAGGGGCAGGGAACACCGGGGAGCTGTTTTTT
CDR3aa: CASSLIGAGNTGELFF
j_gene: TRBJ2-2
v_gene: TRBV7-2
d_gene: NA
abundance: NA

CDR3nt: TGTGCCAGCAGCTCAGCAGGGGTCAACACTGAAGCTTTCTTT
CDR3aa: CASSSAGVNTEAFF
j_gene: TRBJ1-1
v_gene: TRBV11-3
d_gene: NA
abundance: NA

CDR3nt: TGTGCCAGCAGTCGAGCGGGGGTTGCTGAAGCTTTCTTT
CDR3aa: CASSRAGVAEAFF
j_gene: TRBJ1-1
v_gene: TRBV6-5
d_gene: NA
abundance: NA

CDR3nt: TGTGCCAGCAGCTGGGCGGGCTACGATGAGCAGTTCTTC
CDR3aa: CASSWAGYDEQFF
j_gene: TRBJ2-1
v_gene: TRBV7-9
d_gene: NA
abundance: NA

CDR3nt: TGTGCCAGCAGCTTGGGACAGGGAAAGACCCAGTACTTC
CDR3aa: CASSLGQGKTQYF
j_gene: TRBJ2-5
v_gene: TRBV7-3
d_gene: TRBD1
abundance: NA

CDR3nt: TGTGCCAGCAGCCGGGGGGGATCCCACGAGCAGTACTTC
CDR3aa: CASSRGGSHEQYF
j_gene: TRBJ2-7
v_gene: TRBV3-1/TRBV3-2
d_gene: TRBD2
abundance: NA

CDR3nt: TGTGCCATCAGCTACCCGGGACAGGGCTTCCACGAGCAGTACTTC
CDR3aa: CAISYPGQGFHEQYF
j_gene: TRBJ2-7
v_gene: TRBV10-3
d_gene: TRBD1
abundance: NA

CDR3nt: TGTGCCACCAGCAGGGAGGGACTAGCCTACGAGCAGTACTTC
CDR3aa: CATSREGLAYEQYF
j_gene: TRBJ2-7
v_gene: TRBV15
d_gene: TRBD2
abundance: NA

CDR3nt: TGTGCCACCAGCAGAGAAAGAATCCGGGGAGAACTGTTTTTT
CDR3aa: CATSRERIRGELFF
j_gene: TRBJ1-4
v_gene: TRBV15
d_gene: NA
abundance: NA

CDR3nt: TGCGCCAGCAGCGCGACAGCTTGGGGCACTGAAGCTTTCTTT
CDR3aa: CASSATAWGTEAFF
j_gene: TRBJ1-1
v_gene: TRBV10-1
d_gene: NA
abundance: NA

CDR3nt: TGTGCCAGCAGCCCGAGACAGCGTAGAGACAATGAGCAGTTCTTC
CDR3aa: CASSPRQRRDNEQFF
j_gene: TRBJ2-1
v_gene: TRBV3-1/TRBV3-2
d_gene: NA
abundance: NA

CDR3nt: TGTGCCAGCAGTGAATGGGCGGGAGTGGTTTACGAGCAGTACTTC
CDR3aa: CASSEWAGVVYEQYF
j_gene: TRBJ2-7
v_gene: TRBV25-1
d_gene: TRBD2
abundance: few

CDR3nt: TGTGCCAGCAGTCCCGGGACTACAAACAATGAGCAGTTCTTC
CDR3aa: CASSPGTTNNEQFF
j_gene: TRBJ2-1
v_gene: TRBV7-2
d_gene: TRBD2
abundance: NA